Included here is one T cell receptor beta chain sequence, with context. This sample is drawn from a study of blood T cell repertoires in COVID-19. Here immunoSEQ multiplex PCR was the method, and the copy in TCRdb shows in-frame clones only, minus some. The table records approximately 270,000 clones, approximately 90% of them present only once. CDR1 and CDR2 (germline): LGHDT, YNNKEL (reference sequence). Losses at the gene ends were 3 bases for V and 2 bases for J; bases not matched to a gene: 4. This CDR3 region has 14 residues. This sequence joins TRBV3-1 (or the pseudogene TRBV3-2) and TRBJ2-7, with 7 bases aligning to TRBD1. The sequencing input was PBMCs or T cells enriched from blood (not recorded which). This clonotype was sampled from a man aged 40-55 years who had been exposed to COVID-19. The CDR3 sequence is CASSQADRPYEQYF. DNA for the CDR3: TGTGCCAGCAGCCAGGCGGACAGGCCCTACGAGCAGTACTTC.